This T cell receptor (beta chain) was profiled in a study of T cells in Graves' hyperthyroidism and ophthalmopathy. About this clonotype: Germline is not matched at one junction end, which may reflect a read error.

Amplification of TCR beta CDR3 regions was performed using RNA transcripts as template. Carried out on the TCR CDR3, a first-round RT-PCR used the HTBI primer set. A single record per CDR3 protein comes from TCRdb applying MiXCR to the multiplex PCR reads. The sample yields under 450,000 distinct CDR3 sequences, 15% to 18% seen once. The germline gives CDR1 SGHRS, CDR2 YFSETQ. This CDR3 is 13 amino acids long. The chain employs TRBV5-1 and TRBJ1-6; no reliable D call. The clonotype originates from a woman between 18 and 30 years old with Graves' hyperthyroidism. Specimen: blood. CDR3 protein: CASSAQGDSPPHF. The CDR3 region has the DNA TGCGCCAGCAGCGCCCAAGGAGATTCACCCCCCCACTTT.